The 20 T cell receptor beta chains presented below share a single source sample, sequenced in a study of graft-versus-host responses after intestinal transplantation. Graft tissue was processed to release intraepithelial and lamina propria lymphocytes. The data were produced by immunoSEQ multiplex PCR, yet TCRdb's version contains in-frame clones alone and is incomplete. The sample includes fewer than 20,000 clones, 79% seen only once; the top ten take 7.8%. Sequencing used ileum tissue, obtained roughly 460 days after intestinal transplant. These receptors were obtained from a human patient who received an intestinal transplant, so some T cells may come from the graft donor.

The genes are TRBV19 and TRBJ2-3; 7 positions match TRBD2. The CDR3 loop spans 14 amino acids. V was clipped by 10 bases and J by 2 bases; unmatched bases: 9. CDR1 is LNHDA and CDR2 is SQIVND in the germline V gene (reference sequence). The CDR3 here is CATALADLTDTQYF. CDR3 bases: TGTGCCACCGCCCTAGCGGACCTCACAGATACGCAGTATTTT.

The J gene is TRBJ2-5, the V gene TRBV5-1; possibly TRBD2 for D (6 bases). The CDR3 loop spans 13 amino acids. V gave up 5 bases and J gave up 5 bases, with 13 bases separating them. The germline gives CDR1 SGHRS, CDR2 YFSETQ. DNA for the CDR3: TGCGCCAGCAGTCAGGAGGGTAGTGAGACCCAGTACTTC. This gives the protein CASSQEGSETQYF.

The gene calls are TRBV14 and TRBJ1-1; the D gene is possibly TRBD1 (5 bases). Germline V CDR1 and CDR2: SGHDN, FVKESK. The V gene lost 2 bases and the J gene lost 0 bases, with 7 bases spanning the gap. This CDR3 contains 14 residues. The CDR3 loop reads CASSQPGMNTEAFF. In DNA, the CDR3 is TGTGCCAGCAGCCAACCAGGGATGAACACTGAAGCTTTCTTT.

The V gene is TRBV2, the J gene TRBJ2-7; D is unclear. The CDR3 is made up of 14 amino acids. V shed 6 bases and J shed 4 bases, with 16 bases lying between them. The germline V gene has CDR1 SNHLY and CDR2 FYNNEI. Here the CDR3 DNA reads TGTGCCAGCAGAAGGAGTCCGGACCTGTACGAGCAGTACTTC. Translated: CASRRSPDLYEQYF.

V gene TRBV5-1 combines with J gene TRBJ2-3; 7 bases match TRBD2. With V trimmed by 2 bases and J by 1 base, 1 base remained unmatched. The CDR3 contains 14 residues. Germline loops: CDR1 SGHRS, CDR2 YFSETQ. The CDR3, as DNA: TGCGCCAGCAGCTTCAGCGGGGGCACAGATACGCAGTATTTT. Protein sequence: CASSFSGGTDTQYF.

The rearrangement uses TRBV5-1 and TRBJ2-1, with 7 positions matching TRBD2. Trimming at V came to 4 bases and at J to 7 bases, leaving 5 bases not matched to a gene. This CDR3 has 13 amino acids. Germline assignment: CDR1 SGHRS and CDR2 YFSETQ. CDR3 sequence reads: CASSPSSGNEQFF. CDR3 coding DNA: TGCGCCAGCAGCCCTTCTAGCGGAAATGAGCAGTTCTTC.

The V call is TRBV4-2, the J call TRBJ1-2; 7 bases match TRBD1. V lost 4 bases and J lost 4; bases outside the gene matches: 3. This CDR3 spans 13 amino acids. From germline, CDR1 is LGHNA and CDR2 YNFKEQ. CDR3 DNA sequence: TGTGCCAGCAGCCCGACAGGGAGCTATGGCTACACCTTC. Translated: CASSPTGSYGYTF.

By proportion, this clone is large. V usage is TRBV18 and J usage is TRBJ1-3; D may be TRBD1 (5 bases). The V end was cut by 0 bases, the J end by 8 bases, with 14 bases between. The CDR3 is made up of 15 amino acids. Germline V gene sequence: CDR1 KGHSH, CDR2 LQKENI. The CDR3 is CASSPPNSGTDTIYF. For the CDR3, the DNA is TGTGCCAGCTCACCACCCAACAGCGGGACGGACACCATATATTTT.

The chain links TRBV19 to TRBJ1-2, with 8 bases matching TRBD1. This CDR3 contains 14 residues. Germline lookup yields CDR1 LNHDA and CDR2 SQIVND (reference sequence). V gave up 5 bases and J gave up 5 bases; unmatched junction bases: 7. For the CDR3, the DNA is TGTGCCAGTAGTGCCCGGGACAGGCTTTATGGCTACACCTTC. It is translated as CASSARDRLYGYTF.

V gene TRBV28 combines with J gene TRBJ2-7; no clear D gene. From germline, CDR1 is MDHEN and CDR2 SYDVKM. CDR3 size: 13 residues. Trimming pared 8 bases from V and 3 bases from J, leaving 14 bases between. For the CDR3, the DNA is TGTGCCAGCGGGTGGCGCACCCGCTACGAGCAGTACTTC. This gives the protein CASGWRTRYEQYF.

The chain recombines TRBV5-1 with TRBJ1-6; D not resolved. With 0 bases removed from V and 8 bases from J, the gap between germline ends came to 9 bases. Germline V lookup: CDR1 SGHRS, CDR2 YFSETQ. CDR3 length: 14 residues. CDR3 bases: TGCGCCAGCAGCTTGGGGTCCGGCGATTCACCCCTCCACTTT. This encodes CASSLGSGDSPLHF.

The chain carries TRBV4-1 and TRBJ1-1; a possible D gene is TRBD1 (5 bases). The germline V and J ends were trimmed by 3 bases and 0 bases, with 17 bases remaining between them. There are 17 residues in the CDR3. Looked up from germline, CDR1 is MGHRA and CDR2 is YSYEKL. This CDR3 reads CASSQPPGLLLNTEAFF. The CDR3 DNA reads TGCGCCAGCAGCCAGCCCCCAGGGCTACTTTTGAACACTGAAGCTTTCTTT.

J is TRBJ2-1 and V is TRBV7-8, with 8 bases that match TRBD1. CDR3 size: 15 residues. Germline CDR1 and CDR2: SGHVS and FQNEAQ. With 5 bases clipped from V and 4 bases from J, the junction kept 7 bases outside the gene matches. The CDR3 DNA follows: TGTGCCAGCAGCCCCGGGGACAGGTGGTACAATGAGCAGTTCTTC. It yields the protein CASSPGDRWYNEQFF.

The V gene is TRBV9, the J gene TRBJ1-6; the match to TRBD1 covers 9 bases. V lost 2 bases and J lost 8; bases outside the gene matches: 2. CDR1 is SGDLS and CDR2 is YYNGEE in the germline V gene. The CDR3 is made up of 14 amino acids. In nucleotides, the CDR3 is TGTGCCAGCAGCGTGGGGACAGGGCATTCACCCCTCCACTTT. Protein sequence: CASSVGTGHSPLHF.

The chain carries TRBV28 and TRBJ1-2; D unresolved. Germline CDR1 and CDR2: MDHEN and SYDVKM. This CDR3 has 15 residues. Trimming took 3 bases from V and 5 from J, leaving 16 bases between them. The CDR3 region is CASSFIGGEGYGYTF. Written as DNA, the CDR3 is TGTGCCAGCAGTTTTATCGGTGGAGAAGGGTATGGCTACACCTTC.

The chain couples TRBV19 to TRBJ1-5; D gene unclear. This CDR3 is 13 amino acids long. The V end lost 10 bases, the J end lost 0 bases, and 10 bases lay between the germline ends. CDR1 is LNHDA, CDR2 SQIVND, per germline (reference sequence). The CDR3: CATTRGSNQPQHF. In nucleotides, the CDR3 is TGTGCCACTACGCGGGGTAGCAATCAGCCCCAGCATTTT.

Here the CDR3 DNA reads TGTGCCAGCAGGGGGGCTTTTTACGAGCAGTACTTC. Translation: CASRGAFYEQYF. The rearrangement uses TRBV6-1 and TRBJ2-7, with D maybe TRBD1 (6 bases). The germline V gene encodes CDR1 MNHNS and CDR2 SASEGT. Trimming pared 6 bases from V and 4 bases from J, leaving 10 bases between. CDR3 size: 12 residues.

The gene calls are TRBV5-1 and TRBJ1-1, with D possibly TRBD1 on 6 matching bases. Germline V gene lookup returns CDR1 SGHRS and CDR2 YFSETQ. CDR3 length: 14 residues. The V and J ends lost 5 bases and 0 bases respectively, with 11 bases between them. CDR3 nucleotides: TGCGCCAGCAGGTCACAGGGCGTGAACACTGAAGCTTTCTTT. Translated, it gives CASRSQGVNTEAFF.

This clone was recorded once. This rearrangement joins TRBV7-6 to TRBJ2-7; the D is unclear. Trimming pared 4 bases from V and 6 bases from J, leaving 7 bases between. In germline, CDR1 is SGHVS, CDR2 FNYEAQ. The CDR3 contains 11 residues. The DNA of the CDR3 is TGTGCCAGCAGCTCCCTCGGCGAGCAGTACTTC. Translated, it gives CASSSLGEQYF.

There are a few counts of this clone. The V gene is TRBV19, the J gene TRBJ1-4; D not resolved. The CDR3 totals 13 residues. Germline-derived CDR1 and CDR2 are LNHDA and SQIVND (reference sequence). V gave up 3 bases and J gave up 7 bases, with 9 bases separating them. CDR3 nucleotides: TGTGCCAGTAGTATGGGCTTTGGTGAAAAACTGTTTTTT. This codes for CASSMGFGEKLFF.